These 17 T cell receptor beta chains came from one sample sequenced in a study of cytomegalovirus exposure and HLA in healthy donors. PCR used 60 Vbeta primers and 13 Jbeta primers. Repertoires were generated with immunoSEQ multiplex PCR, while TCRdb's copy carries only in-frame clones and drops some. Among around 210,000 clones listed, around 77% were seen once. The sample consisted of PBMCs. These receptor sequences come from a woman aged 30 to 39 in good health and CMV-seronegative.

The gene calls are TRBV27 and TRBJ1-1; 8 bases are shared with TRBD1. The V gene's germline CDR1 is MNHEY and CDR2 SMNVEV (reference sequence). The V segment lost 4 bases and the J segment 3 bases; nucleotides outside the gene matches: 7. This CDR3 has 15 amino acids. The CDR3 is CASSSGQGRDTEAFF. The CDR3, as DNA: TGTGCCAGCAGTTCTGGACAGGGCCGGGACACTGAAGCTTTCTTT.

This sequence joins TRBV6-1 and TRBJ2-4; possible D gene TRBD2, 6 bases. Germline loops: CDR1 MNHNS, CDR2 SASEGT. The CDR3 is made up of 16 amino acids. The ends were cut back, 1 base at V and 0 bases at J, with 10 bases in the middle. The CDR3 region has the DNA TGTGCCAGCAGTGAAGAACCGGGAGTAGCCAAAAACATTCAGTACTTC. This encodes CASSEEPGVAKNIQYF.

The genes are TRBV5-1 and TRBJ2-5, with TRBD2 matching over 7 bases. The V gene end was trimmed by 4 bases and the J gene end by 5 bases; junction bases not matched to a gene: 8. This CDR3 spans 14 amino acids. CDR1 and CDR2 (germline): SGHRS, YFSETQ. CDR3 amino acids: CASSRDGGWETQYF. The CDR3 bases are TGCGCCAGCAGCCGTGACGGGGGGTGGGAGACCCAGTACTTC.

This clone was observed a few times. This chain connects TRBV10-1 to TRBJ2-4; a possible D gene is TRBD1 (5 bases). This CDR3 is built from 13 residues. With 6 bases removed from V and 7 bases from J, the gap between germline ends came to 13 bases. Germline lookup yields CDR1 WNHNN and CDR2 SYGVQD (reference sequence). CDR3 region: CASSPGMANIQYF. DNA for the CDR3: TGCGCCAGCAGCCCAGGGATGGCGAACATTCAGTACTTC.

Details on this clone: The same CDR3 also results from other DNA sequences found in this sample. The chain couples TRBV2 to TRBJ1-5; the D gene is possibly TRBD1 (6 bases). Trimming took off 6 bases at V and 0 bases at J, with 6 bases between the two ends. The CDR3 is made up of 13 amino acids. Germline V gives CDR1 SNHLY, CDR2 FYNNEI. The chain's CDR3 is CASRDSSNQPQHF. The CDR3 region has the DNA TGTGCCAGCAGGGACAGTAGCAATCAGCCCCAGCATTTT.

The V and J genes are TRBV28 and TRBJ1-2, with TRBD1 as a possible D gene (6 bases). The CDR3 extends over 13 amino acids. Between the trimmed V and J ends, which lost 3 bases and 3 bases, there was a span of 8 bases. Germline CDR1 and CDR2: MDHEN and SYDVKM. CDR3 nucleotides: TGTGCCAGCAGTTTGGGGGGGCACTATGGCTACACCTTC. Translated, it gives CASSLGGHYGYTF.

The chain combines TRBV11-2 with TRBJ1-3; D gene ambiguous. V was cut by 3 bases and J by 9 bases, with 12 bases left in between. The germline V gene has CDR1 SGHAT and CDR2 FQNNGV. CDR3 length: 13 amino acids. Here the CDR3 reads CASSLWGEGTIYF. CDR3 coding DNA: TGTGCCAGCAGCTTGTGGGGAGAGGGCACCATATATTTT. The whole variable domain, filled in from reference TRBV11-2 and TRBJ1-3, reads EAGVAQSPRYKIIEKRQSVAFWCNPISGHATLYWYQQILGQGPKLLIQFQNNGVVDDSQLPKDRFSAERLKGVDSTLKIQPAKLEDSAVYLCASSLWGEGTIYFGEGSWLTVV.

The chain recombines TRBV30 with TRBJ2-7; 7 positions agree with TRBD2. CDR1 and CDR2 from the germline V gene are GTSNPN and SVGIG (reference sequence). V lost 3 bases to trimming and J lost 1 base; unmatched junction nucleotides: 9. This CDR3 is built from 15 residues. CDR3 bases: TGTGCCTGGAGACCGAAAACTAGCGATTCCTACGAGCAGTACTTC. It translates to CAWRPKTSDSYEQYF.

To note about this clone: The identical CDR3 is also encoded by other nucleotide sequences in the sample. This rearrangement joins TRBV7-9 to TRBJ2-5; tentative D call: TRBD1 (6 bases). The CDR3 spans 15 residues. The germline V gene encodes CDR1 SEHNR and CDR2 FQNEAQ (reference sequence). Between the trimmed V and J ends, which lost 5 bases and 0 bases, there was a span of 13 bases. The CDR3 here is CASSPRDRYQETQYF. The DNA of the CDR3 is TGTGCCAGCAGCCCTCGAGACAGGTACCAAGAGACCCAGTACTTC.

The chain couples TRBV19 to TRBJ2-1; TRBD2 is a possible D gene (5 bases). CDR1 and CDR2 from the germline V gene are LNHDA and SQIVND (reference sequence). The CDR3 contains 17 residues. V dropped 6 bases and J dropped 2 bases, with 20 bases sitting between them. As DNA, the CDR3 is TGTGCCAGTAGCACCCGTTACGGGGAAGGGCCCTACAATGAGCAGTTCTTC. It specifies CASSTRYGEGPYNEQFF.

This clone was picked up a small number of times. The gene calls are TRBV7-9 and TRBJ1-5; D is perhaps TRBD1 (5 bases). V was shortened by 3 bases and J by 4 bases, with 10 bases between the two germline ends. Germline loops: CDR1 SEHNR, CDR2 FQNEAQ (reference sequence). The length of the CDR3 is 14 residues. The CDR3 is CASSFATANQPQHF. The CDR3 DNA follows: TGTGCCAGCAGCTTTGCGACAGCAAATCAGCCCCAGCATTTT.

CDR3 coding DNA: TGCAGCGTTGAAGGGCCGTCGGATACGCAGTATTTT. Translated: CSVEGPSDTQYF. The chain uses TRBV29-1 and TRBJ2-3; D ambiguous. This CDR3 spans 12 amino acids. V was shortened by 1 base and J by 6 bases, with 8 bases between the two germline ends. Germline values: CDR1 SQVTM, CDR2 ANQGSEA.

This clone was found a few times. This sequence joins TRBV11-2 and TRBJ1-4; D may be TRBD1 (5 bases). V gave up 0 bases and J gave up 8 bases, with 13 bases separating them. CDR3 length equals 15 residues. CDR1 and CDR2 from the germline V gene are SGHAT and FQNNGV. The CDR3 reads CASSLDWTSPEKLFF. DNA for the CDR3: TGTGCCAGCAGCTTAGATTGGACATCCCCCGAAAAACTGTTTTTT.

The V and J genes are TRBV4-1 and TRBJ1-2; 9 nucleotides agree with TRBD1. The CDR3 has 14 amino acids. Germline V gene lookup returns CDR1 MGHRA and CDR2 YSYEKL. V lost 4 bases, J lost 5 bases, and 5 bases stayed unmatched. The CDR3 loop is CASSLGQGGYGYTF. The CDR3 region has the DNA TGCGCCAGCAGCCTGGGACAGGGTGGGTATGGCTACACCTTC.

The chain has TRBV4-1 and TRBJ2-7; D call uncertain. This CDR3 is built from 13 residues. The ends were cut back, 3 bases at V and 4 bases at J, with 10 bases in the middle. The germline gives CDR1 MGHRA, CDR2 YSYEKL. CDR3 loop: CASSHTTGYEQYF. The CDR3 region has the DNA TGCGCCAGCAGCCATACGACCGGGTACGAGCAGTACTTC.

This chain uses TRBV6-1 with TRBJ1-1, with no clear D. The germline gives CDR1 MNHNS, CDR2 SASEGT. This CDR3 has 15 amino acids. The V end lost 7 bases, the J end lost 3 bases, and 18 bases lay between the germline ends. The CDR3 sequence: CASMLVEGWYTEAFF. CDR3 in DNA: TGTGCCAGCATGCTGGTTGAGGGCTGGTACACTGAAGCTTTCTTT.

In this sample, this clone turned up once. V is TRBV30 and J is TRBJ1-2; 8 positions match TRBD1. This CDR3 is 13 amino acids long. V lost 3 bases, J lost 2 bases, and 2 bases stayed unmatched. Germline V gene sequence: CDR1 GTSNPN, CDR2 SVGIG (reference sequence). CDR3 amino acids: CAWSWTGNYGYTF. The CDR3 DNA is TGTGCCTGGAGCTGGACAGGGAACTATGGCTACACCTTC.